Listed here are 24 T cell receptor beta chains from one sample, sequenced in a study of T cells in Graves' hyperthyroidism and ophthalmopathy. Amplification targeted TCR beta CDR3 regions from RNA transcripts. First-round RT-PCR of the TCR CDR3 relied on the HTBI primer set. TCRdb analysed the multiplex PCR reads with MiXCR anew, one entry per CDR3 protein. The data show roughly 500,000 distinct CDR3 sequences, around a quarter seen once. The source material was blood. These receptors originate from a woman aged 25 to 39 with Graves' ophthalmopathy.

In its sample, this clonotype was seen many times. V usage is TRBV10-3 and J usage is TRBJ1-2, with D maybe TRBD1 (5 bases). Germline V lookup: CDR1 ENHRY, CDR2 SYGVKD. There are 14 residues in the CDR3. Between the trimmed V and J ends, which lost 0 bases and 4 bases, there was a span of 9 bases. CDR3 nucleotides: TGTGCCATCAGTGAGTCAGGGACCGGCTATGGCTACACCTTC. As protein: CAISESGTGYGYTF.

This chain uses TRBV29-1 with TRBJ1-1; no reliable D call. The CDR3 consists of 13 residues. Germline CDR1 reads SQVTM; CDR2 reads ANQGSEA. V dropped 5 bases and J dropped 5 bases, with 15 bases sitting between them. The CDR3 DNA follows: TGCAGCGTTCGTAAGGGATTAGGGACTGAAGCTTTCTTT. Translation gives CSVRKGLGTEAFF.

In this sample, this clonotype turned up many times. V is TRBV3-1 and J is TRBJ2-2, with 9 positions matching TRBD2. With 1 base clipped from V and 5 bases from J, the junction kept 5 bases outside the gene matches. This CDR3 has 16 amino acids. Germline CDR1 reads LGHDT; CDR2 reads YNNKEL (reference sequence). The CDR3 sequence is CASSQATSGGTGELFF. The CDR3 DNA reads as TGTGCCAGCAGCCAAGCGACTAGCGGTGGAACCGGGGAGCTGTTTTTT.

The J gene is TRBJ1-5, the V gene TRBV20-1, with 10 bases matching TRBD1. The CDR3 sequence is 16 residues long. The trim removed 4 bases at V and 0 bases at J, leaving 6 bases unmatched. In germline, CDR1 is DFQATT, CDR2 SNEGSKA (reference sequence). The CDR3 sequence: CSATDRGSHSNQPQHF. The CDR3 nucleotides are TGCAGTGCTACGGACAGGGGGTCCCATAGCAATCAGCCCCAGCATTTT.

The rearrangement links TRBV6-5 to TRBJ2-7; 7 bases fit TRBD1. Germline V gene lookup returns CDR1 MNHEY and CDR2 SVGAGI. Trimming removed 3 bases from V and 0 bases from J; junction bases left unmatched: 5. The CDR3 sequence is 15 residues long. The DNA of the CDR3 is TGTGCCAGCAGTTATCCACAGGGGTCCTCCTACGAGCAGTACTTC. Its protein product is CASSYPQGSSYEQYF.

The chain uses TRBV10-3 and TRBJ1-2; D remains ambiguous. Germline CDR1 and CDR2: ENHRY and SYGVKD. Trimming removed 2 bases at V and 6 bases at J, with 7 bases between. There are 12 residues in the CDR3. This chain's CDR3 is CAISEAADGYTF. The CDR3, as DNA: TGTGCCATCAGTGAGGCAGCAGATGGCTACACCTTC.

This clonotype was found many times. The chain is built from TRBV7-2 and TRBJ1-5; tentative D call: TRBD1 (5 bases). This CDR3 spans 15 amino acids. Trimming took off 0 bases at V and 1 base at J, with 7 bases between the two ends. Germline-derived CDR1 and CDR2 are SGHTA and FQGNSA. The chain's CDR3 is CASSLARGSNQPQHF. CDR3 DNA: TGTGCCAGCAGCTTAGCTCGGGGGAGCAATCAGCCCCAGCATTTT. Based on the CDR3 plus reference TRBV7-2 and TRBJ1-5, the full variable domain is GAGVSQSPSNKVTEKGKDVELRCDPISGHTALYWYRQSLGQGLEFLIYFQGNSAPDKSGLPSDRFSAERTGGSVSTLTIQRTQQEDSAVYLCASSLARGSNQPQHFGDGTRLSIL.

This clonotype was recorded at least ten times. This sequence joins TRBV30 and TRBJ2-7; no clear D. V was clipped by 5 bases and J by 0 bases, with 11 bases between them. CDR3 length: 13 amino acids. CDR1 and CDR2 (germline): GTSNPN, SVGIG (reference sequence). CDR3 protein: CAWRSQYSYEQYF. As DNA, the CDR3 is TGTGCCTGGCGCTCTCAATACTCCTACGAGCAGTACTTC.

The chain has TRBV2 and TRBJ1-2; D remains unclear. CDR3 size: 13 residues. CDR1 and CDR2 (germline): SNHLY, FYNNEI. The V and J ends lost 3 bases and 4 bases respectively, with 9 bases between them. The CDR3 loop is CASSDRSLYGYTF. CDR3 coding DNA: TGTGCCAGCAGTGATCGGAGCCTCTATGGCTACACCTTC.

The genes are TRBV5-1 and TRBJ2-4; D gene uncertain. V shed 3 bases and J shed 6 bases, with 10 bases lying between them. Germline V gene data show CDR1 as SGHRS and CDR2 as YFSETQ. This CDR3 contains 13 residues. Here the CDR3 DNA reads TGCGCCAGCAGCTCAGGTCCTGGAAACATTCAGTACTTC. This encodes CASSSGPGNIQYF.

The V gene is TRBV5-1, the J gene TRBJ2-7; D is possibly TRBD1 or TRBD2 (5 bases each). The germline CDR1 and CDR2 sequences are SGHRS and YFSETQ. Deletions cut 3 bases from V and 3 bases from J, with 13 bases between. This CDR3 comprises 14 residues. The CDR3 loop reads CASSSGTVDYEQYF. CDR3 sequence (DNA): TGCGCCAGCAGCTCTGGGACGGTGGACTACGAGCAGTACTTC.

This clonotype was found many times. The chain combines TRBV28 with TRBJ2-7; unclear D gene. Germline assignment: CDR1 MDHEN and CDR2 SYDVKM. The ends were cut back, 1 base at V and 2 bases at J, with 9 bases in the middle. CDR3 length: 14 amino acids. The CDR3 is CASSLFLKTYEQYF. Here the CDR3 DNA reads TGTGCCAGCAGTTTATTCCTCAAGACCTACGAGCAGTACTTC.

The chain combines TRBV18 with TRBJ2-7; 7 positions agree with TRBD1. After removal of 3 bases from V and 4 bases from J, the junction contained 6 bases not matched to a gene. CDR1 is KGHSH, CDR2 LQKENI, per germline. This CDR3 comprises 14 residues. The CDR3 sequence: CASSPGTEPYEQYF. DNA of the CDR3: TGTGCCAGCTCACCCGGGACAGAACCTTACGAGCAGTACTTC.

This clonotype was recorded many times. The rearrangement joins TRBV5-1 to TRBJ1-1; D gene uncertain. Looked up from germline, CDR1 is SGHRS and CDR2 is YFSETQ. This CDR3 is built from 14 residues. The germline V and J ends were trimmed by 6 bases and 5 bases, with 17 bases remaining between them. This CDR3 is CASNSGSSGTEAFF. In DNA form, the CDR3 reads TGCGCCAGCAATTCCGGGTCCTCGGGTACTGAAGCTTTCTTT. Full variable domain (rest looked up from reference TRBV5-1 and TRBJ1-1): KAGVTQTPRYLIKTRGQQVTLSCSPISGHRSVSWYQQTPGQGLQFLFEYFSETQRNKGNFPGRFSGRQFSNSRSEMNVSTLELGDSALYLCASNSGSSGTEAFFGQGTRLTVV.

At least ten counts were recorded for this clonotype. The rearrangement joins TRBV12-3 or TRBV12-4 to TRBJ2-7, with a tentative D call TRBD2 (7 bases). Between the trimmed V and J ends, which lost 6 bases and 3 bases, there was a span of 24 bases. The CDR3 has 17 amino acids. This CDR3 reads CASSSARGGGVDYEQYF. In DNA, the CDR3 is TGTGCCAGCAGCTCCGCCAGAGGGGGGGGTGTAGACTACGAGCAGTACTTC.

The chain links TRBV6-2 or TRBV6-3 to TRBJ1-6; 7 nucleotides agree with TRBD1. The CDR3 length is 15 residues. The germline V gene encodes CDR1 MNHEY and CDR2 SVGEGT. V gave up 6 bases and J gave up 7 bases; unmatched junction bases: 9. The CDR3 reads CASSGLDRINSPLHF. CDR3 DNA: TGTGCCAGCAGCGGGCTGGACAGGATCAATTCACCCCTCCACTTT.

This clonotype was seen repeatedly, ten times or more. For the CDR3, the DNA is TGTGCCAGCATGGGCAGCGATGGCTACACCTTC. It yields the protein CASMGSDGYTF. V is TRBV6-1 and J is TRBJ1-2; D is ambiguous. CDR3 length: 11 residues. Germline V gene lookup returns CDR1 MNHNS and CDR2 SASEGT. Trimming took off 7 bases at V and 6 bases at J, with 9 bases between the two ends.

At least ten counts were recorded for this clonotype. V and J are TRBV28 and TRBJ2-7; no firm D call. V was shortened by 0 bases and J by 4 bases, with 4 bases between the two germline ends. This CDR3 region has 12 residues. Germline V gene data show CDR1 as MDHEN and CDR2 as SYDVKM. CDR3 sequence: CASSLWRYEQYF. The CDR3 coding sequence is TGTGCCAGCAGTTTATGGAGGTACGAGCAGTACTTC.

This clonotype was recorded at least ten times. The gene calls are TRBV6-5 and TRBJ1-2; 9 bases are a match to TRBD1. In germline, CDR1 is MNHEY, CDR2 SVGAGI. CDR3 length: 15 residues. The V gene end was trimmed by 4 bases and the J gene end by 5 bases; junction bases not matched to a gene: 8. CDR3 coding DNA: TGTGCCAGCAGTTCGGCCTTCGGGACAGGGTATGGCTACACCTTC. Amino acids: CASSSAFGTGYGYTF.

V and J are TRBV7-9 and TRBJ2-5, with D perhaps matching TRBD2 (6 bases). Per the germline V gene, CDR1 is SEHNR and CDR2 is FQNEAQ (reference sequence). V was clipped by 5 bases and J by 2 bases, with 15 bases between them. CDR3 length equals 15 residues. The CDR3 bases are TGTGCCAGCAGCCCGCCGCCGGACTATCAAGAGACCCAGTACTTC. It translates to CASSPPPDYQETQYF.

This clonotype was observed at least ten times. The chain recombines TRBV29-1 with TRBJ1-2; D gene ambiguous. CDR3 length: 16 residues. The germline V gene has CDR1 SQVTM and CDR2 ANQGSEA. Trimming cost V 6 bases and J 0 bases, with 20 bases left between them. CDR3 residues: CSVIDSRGFANYGYTF. CDR3 DNA sequence: TGCAGCGTCATCGACTCGAGAGGGTTCGCTAACTATGGCTACACCTTC.

This clonotype has a single count. The chain recombines TRBV20-1 with TRBJ2-7, with D uncertain. The length of the CDR3 is 14 residues. From germline, CDR1 is DFQATT and CDR2 SNEGSKA (reference sequence). Trimming removed 0 bases at V and 3 bases at J, with 12 bases between. CDR3 coding DNA: TGCAGTGCTAGAGAACCCCGAGTCCTCTACGAGCAGTACTTC. Protein: CSAREPRVLYEQYF.

Ten or more counts support this clonotype. The chain employs TRBV27 and TRBJ2-7, with 7 positions matching TRBD1. This CDR3 contains 12 residues. Germline V gives CDR1 MNHEY, CDR2 SMNVEV (reference sequence). Trimming at V came to 10 bases and at J to 6 bases, leaving 9 bases not matched to a gene. This CDR3 is CATETGEGEQYF. The CDR3 bases are TGTGCCACCGAAACAGGGGAAGGCGAGCAGTACTTC.

This clonotype was seen repeatedly, ten times or more. The chain joins TRBV9 to TRBJ2-2; D may match TRBD1 or TRBD2 (5 bases each). The CDR3 contains 13 residues. V lost 3 bases to trimming and J lost 4 bases, with 7 bases between them. Germline V gene sequence: CDR1 SGDLS, CDR2 YYNGEE. CDR3 loop: CASSAGTTGELFF. CDR3 in DNA: TGTGCCAGCAGCGCCGGGACCACCGGGGAGCTGTTTTTT. The full variable domain, rest sourced from reference TRBV9 and TRBJ2-2, is DSGVTQTPKHLITATGQRVTLRCSPRSGDLSVYWYQQSLDQGLQFLIQYYNGEERAKGNILERFSAQQFPDLHSELNLSSLELGDSALYFCASSAGTTGELFFGEGSRLTVL.